Below, 22 T cell receptor beta chains from the same sample are listed, as sequenced in a study of blood T cell repertoires in COVID-19. Profiled with immunoSEQ multiplex PCR; TCRdb holds only in-frame clones, not every one. The table lists 250,000 to 350,000 clones, over 75% of them singletons. Material: peripheral blood. Every receptor here comes from a woman in her 30s with COVID-19, enrolled during active disease.

This chain uses TRBV28 with TRBJ2-1; D is possibly TRBD2 (6 bases). Germline V gene lookup returns CDR1 MDHEN and CDR2 SYDVKM. This CDR3 comprises 12 residues. Trimming took off 6 bases at V and 8 bases at J, with 11 bases between the two ends. In DNA, the CDR3 is TGTGCCAGCAGGGACGGGAGCGATGAGCAGTTCTTC. Translated: CASRDGSDEQFF.

In nucleotides, the CDR3 is TGTGCCAGCAGCTCCCGGGACAGTAATGAGCAGTTCTTC. This gives the protein CASSSRDSNEQFF. The gene calls are TRBV11-3 and TRBJ2-1, with TRBD1 identical over 7 bases. V lost 4 bases and J lost 7; bases outside the gene matches: 4. This CDR3 is built from 13 residues. Germline V gives CDR1 SGHNT, CDR2 YENEEA.

The chain couples TRBV7-8 to TRBJ2-7; 9 positions match TRBD1. CDR1 is SGHVS, CDR2 FQNEAQ, per germline. J lost 3 bases, V lost 4 bases, and 13 bases had no gene match. This CDR3 has 17 residues. In DNA form, the CDR3 reads TGTGCCAGCAGCTCACGCCAGAGGACAGGGGTTCACTACGAGCAGTACTTC. It encodes CASSSRQRTGVHYEQYF.

This clone showed up just a few times. V gene TRBV7-2 combines with J gene TRBJ1-5; 7 bases match TRBD1. Germline V lookup: CDR1 SGHTA, CDR2 FQGNSA. V dropped 2 bases and J dropped 3; count of bases not matched to a gene: 4. The CDR3 runs to 15 residues. CDR3 residues: CASSLQGGPNQPQHF. DNA for the CDR3: TGTGCCAGCAGCTTACAGGGGGGCCCCAATCAGCCCCAGCATTTT.

This clone was observed once. This chain links TRBV9 with TRBJ2-2; 7 positions match TRBD2. Germline V gene sequence: CDR1 SGDLS, CDR2 YYNGEE. Trimming took 3 bases from V and 4 from J; bases not matched to a gene: 12. The CDR3 extends over 17 amino acids. CDR3 sequence reads: CASSARGAGRVTGELFF. In DNA form, the CDR3 reads TGTGCCAGCAGCGCCCGGGGAGCGGGGAGGGTCACCGGGGAGCTGTTTTTT.

For this clone: The same CDR3 arises from other DNA sequences in this sample as well. This chain links TRBV2 with TRBJ1-4, with 9 positions matching TRBD1. J was trimmed by 8 bases and V by 6 bases; bases with no gene match: 7. The CDR3 sequence is 14 residues long. Germline lookup yields CDR1 SNHLY and CDR2 FYNNEI. The DNA for the CDR3 is TGTGCCAGCAGCTACAGGGGGCAGGGAGAAAAACTGTTTTTT. It specifies CASSYRGQGEKLFF.

The J gene is TRBJ1-1, the V gene TRBV28; 10 bases line up with TRBD1. Losses at the gene ends were 2 bases for V and 6 bases for J; bases not matched to a gene: 6. This CDR3 spans 15 amino acids. Germline V gene lookup returns CDR1 MDHEN and CDR2 SYDVKM. The CDR3, as DNA: TGTGCCAGCAGTTTACAGGACAGGGGGTTCCCTGAAGCTTTCTTT. This gives the protein CASSLQDRGFPEAFF.

The chain has TRBV9 and TRBJ1-4; TRBD1 matches 8 bases. The CDR3 runs to 15 residues. The germline gives CDR1 SGDLS, CDR2 YYNGEE. V was clipped by 4 bases and J by 4 bases; unmatched bases: 6. The CDR3, as DNA: TGTGCCAGCAGCACCCTACAGGGGGGTAATGAAAAACTGTTTTTT. It encodes CASSTLQGGNEKLFF.

This clone was seen a single time. The chain combines TRBV10-3 with TRBJ2-7, with TRBD2 identical over 9 bases. CDR1 ENHRY and CDR2 SYGVKD come from the germline V gene. With 2 bases clipped from V and 2 bases from J, the junction kept 7 bases outside the gene matches. The CDR3 length is 16 residues. CDR3 nucleotide sequence: TGTGCCATCAGTGAGACGGCGGCGGGAGGGCCCTACGAGCAGTACTTC. Its protein is CAISETAAGGPYEQYF.

V usage is TRBV24-1 and J usage is TRBJ2-3; 8 bases map to TRBD2. V shed 4 bases and J 1 base; nucleotides not matched to a gene: 3. Germline V lookup: CDR1 KGHDR, CDR2 SFDVKD. The CDR3 is 15 residues long. The CDR3 sequence: CATSEQAGGTDTQYF. The CDR3 region has the DNA TGTGCCACCAGTGAGCAAGCGGGAGGCACAGATACGCAGTATTTT.

Written as DNA, the CDR3 is TGTGCCAGCAGCTTAGGAGCAGGGTTGGCTGAAGCTTTCTTT. It translates to CASSLGAGLAEAFF. The chain uses TRBV11-2 and TRBJ1-1; tentative D call: TRBD1 (5 bases). Germline CDR1 SGHAT, CDR2 FQNNGV. Between the trimmed V and J ends, which lost 1 base and 6 bases, there was a span of 12 bases. The CDR3 runs to 14 residues.

J is TRBJ1-1 and V is TRBV5-1; TRBD1 agrees at 7 bases. J gave up 2 bases and V 2 bases, and 3 bases lay outside the gene matches. The CDR3 extends over 14 amino acids. Germline values: CDR1 SGHRS, CDR2 YFSETQ. CDR3 DNA sequence: TGCGCCAGCAGCTTTGGACAGGCTAACACTGAAGCTTTCTTT. Amino acids: CASSFGQANTEAFF.

The chain has TRBV2 and TRBJ2-5; tentatively, D is TRBD2 (5 bases). Germline V gene lookup returns CDR1 SNHLY and CDR2 FYNNEI. This CDR3 comprises 12 residues. The V end was cut by 7 bases, the J end by 5 bases, with 11 bases between. The DNA of the CDR3 is TGTGCCAGCAAAGTTGAGGGCGAGACCCAGTACTTC. Amino acids: CASKVEGETQYF.

This chain links TRBV27 with TRBJ2-1; D unclear. This CDR3 contains 13 residues. Germline V CDR1 and CDR2: MNHEY, SMNVEV (reference sequence). Trimming removed 3 bases at V and 5 bases at J, with 8 bases between. CDR3 in amino acids: CASSFRQDNEQFF. Here the CDR3 DNA reads TGTGCCAGCAGTTTTCGGCAGGACAATGAGCAGTTCTTC.

The rearrangement uses TRBV11-1 and TRBJ1-2, with TRBD1 matching 9 bases. In germline, CDR1 is SGHAT, CDR2 FQDESV (reference sequence). The CDR3 is 19 residues long. Trimming removed 0 bases from V and 6 bases from J; junction bases left unmatched: 17. Here the CDR3 reads CASSLALSRTGQGIDGYTF. CDR3 in DNA: TGTGCCAGCAGCTTAGCCCTAAGTAGAACGGGACAGGGAATCGATGGCTACACCTTC.

This clone showed up just once. This rearrangement joins TRBV2 to TRBJ1-6, with D maybe TRBD1 (6 bases). In germline, CDR1 is SNHLY, CDR2 FYNNEI. The CDR3 is made up of 16 amino acids. V shed 6 bases and J shed 5 bases, with 17 bases lying between them. CDR3 coding DNA: TGTGCCAGCAGCCCTCCCCGCAGGACAGATAATTCACCCCTCCACTTT. Protein product: CASSPPRRTDNSPLHF.

This rearrangement joins TRBV10-3 to TRBJ1-5; weak D call: TRBD1 (6 bases). The germline V and J ends were trimmed by 4 bases and 7 bases, with 8 bases remaining between them. This CDR3 has 12 residues. CDR1 is ENHRY and CDR2 is SYGVKD in the germline V gene. DNA of the CDR3: TGTGCCATCAGTGCAGGGGAGCAGCCCCAGCATTTT. Its translation is CAISAGEQPQHF.

This chain connects TRBV28 to TRBJ1-5; 7 bases are shared with TRBD1. CDR1 is MDHEN and CDR2 is SYDVKM in the germline V gene. The trim removed 3 bases at V and 7 bases at J, leaving 9 bases unmatched. This CDR3 is 15 amino acids long. CDR3: CASSFRQGGSQPQHF. CDR3 DNA sequence: TGTGCCAGCAGTTTTCGCCAGGGGGGAAGCCAGCCCCAGCATTTT.

The CDR3 spells CASSLATSGRWEQYF. As DNA, the CDR3 is TGTGCCAGCAGCTTAGCGACTAGCGGGAGATGGGAGCAGTACTTC. This sequence joins TRBV7-9 and TRBJ2-7; 12 bases agree with TRBD2. CDR1 and CDR2 from the germline V gene are SEHNR and FQNEAQ (reference sequence). CDR3 length equals 15 residues. Trimming removed 0 bases from V and 7 bases from J; junction bases left unmatched: 4.

V usage is TRBV4-2 and J usage is TRBJ2-5; D perhaps matches TRBD2 (5 bases). Per the germline V gene, CDR1 is LGHNA and CDR2 is YNFKEQ. V was trimmed by 0 bases and J by 5 bases, leaving 13 bases between them. There are 15 residues in the CDR3. Here the CDR3 reads CASSQERGPGETQYF. The CDR3 nucleotides are TGTGCCAGCAGCCAAGAGAGAGGGCCAGGTGAGACCCAGTACTTC.

The chain combines TRBV5-8 with TRBJ1-2; a weak D match, TRBD1 (5 bases). The CDR3 is 13 amino acids. Trimming shortened V by 4 bases and J by 8 bases, and 15 bases separated the two germline ends. Germline loops: CDR1 SGHTS, CDR2 YDEGEE. DNA of the CDR3: TGTGCCAGCAGCCCTAGACAGAACGGGGGCTACACCTTC. This sequence encodes CASSPRQNGGYTF.

The J gene is TRBJ1-3, the V gene TRBV3-1 (or the pseudogene TRBV3-2); unclear D gene. The CDR3 spans 14 residues. The germline gives CDR1 LGHDT, CDR2 YNNKEL (reference sequence). V was pared by 1 base and J by 0 bases, with 4 bases between. CDR3 sequence reads: CASSQAVSGNTIYF. In DNA, the CDR3 is TGTGCCAGCAGCCAAGCAGTCTCTGGAAACACCATATATTTT.